The source of this T cell receptor (beta chain) is a study of shared clonotypes between healthy human individuals. Original processing methods: Sequence data from immunoSEQ were junction-only and lacked quality scores; consequently, filtering differed. Profiling relied on immunoSEQ multiplex PCR, and the TCRdb table lists in-frame clones only, not all of them. V, J and clone size derive from that table, while D and trimming were established from the DNA sequence. Of 400,000 to 500,000 clones listed, approximately 80% are singletons. The CDR3 extends over 13 amino acids. V shed 5 bases, J shed 5 bases, and the junction held 4 bases outside the gene matches. Germline V gives CDR1 LNHDA, CDR2 SQIVND (reference sequence). Nashville, Tennessee was home to all donors, each a Caucasian adult. Genomic DNA came from around 100 million PBMCs in unsorted samples.

The sample consisted of PBMCs. The sequence came from a woman between 35 and 50 years old in good health. Some clones in this sample may be carry-over from other donors' samples. The chain carries TRBV19 and TRBJ1-2, with 8 bases lining up with TRBD1. DNA of the CDR3: TGTGCCAGTAGTCAACAGGGGGTTTATGGCTACACCTTC. Residues: CASSQQGVYGYTF.